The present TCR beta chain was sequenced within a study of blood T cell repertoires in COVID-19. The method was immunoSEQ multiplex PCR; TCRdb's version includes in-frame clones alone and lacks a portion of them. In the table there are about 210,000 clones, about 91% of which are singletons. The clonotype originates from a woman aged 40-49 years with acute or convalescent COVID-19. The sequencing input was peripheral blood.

CDR3 nucleotides: TGTGCCAGCAGCTACTCAGGGGGAAATGGCTACACCTTC. It codes for CASSYSGGNGYTF. The chain combines TRBV11-1 with TRBJ1-2; TRBD1 matches 7 bases. CDR1 is SGHAT and CDR2 is FQDESV in the germline V gene (reference sequence). The V gene end was trimmed by 4 bases and the J gene end by 6 bases; junction bases not matched to a gene: 5. The CDR3 loop spans 13 amino acids.